This TCR beta chain was profiled in a study of T cell responses to AZD1222 COVID-19 vaccine (dated by TCRdb to the early 2020s). Regarding the complete study: A total of 230 to 250 trial participants underwent TCR sequencing, of whom some 200 had received two doses of AZD1222 and around 25 had received two doses of the MenACWY control vaccine. Enrollment into the trials was organized by age into subgroups of 18-55, 56-69 and 70-plus years, and those subgroups contained 148, 28 and 57 TCR-sequenced participants, respectively. Broad study findings and their caveats: In the small 56-69-year group, the increase in depth fell short of significance, most likely because of low power. Conclusions about previously exposed vaccinees are limited because only 6 or 7 AZD1222 recipients were SARS-CoV-2 seropositive at baseline. After two AZD1222 doses, spike-specific TCR breadth and depth were significantly higher than at day 0 and than in MenACWY recipients. Nearly half of unique spike-specific TCRs reportedly recognized epitopes outside regions mutated in the B.1.351 and B.1.1.7 variants. The vaccine-associated CD4 TCRs covered the entire spike protein, and the dominant responses fell in regions 160-218 and 743-854. Participants were mostly white British and included more females than males, and it was suggested by the authors that clonal diversity may have been underestimated. Because no day 14 peak-response samples were available, the repertoires could be characterized only after the peak T cell response.

Taken from cysteine to phenylalanine, the CDR3 has 14 residues. Just the 42-base CDR3 DNA is kept, in frame starting at base 1. CDR1 and CDR2, per the germline V gene (reference sequence), are SEHNR and FQNEAQ. V and J lose 6 bases and 7 bases, and a span of 18 bases separates them. The CDR3 regions of human TCRbeta chains were subjected to immunosequencing. The published analysis was carried out like this. Repertoire TCRs were checked for matches against a reference library of SARS-CoV-2-specific TCRs that had been generated using the MIRA antigen-specificity platform. Breadth meant the fraction of unique TCRs that were SARS-CoV-2-associated, whereas depth meant the fraction of total T cells that were SARS-CoV-2-associated. Using the MIRA data, each spike-specific TCR was assigned both to the spike region to which the TCR was reactive and to a CD4 or CD8 class. Log10-transformed breadth and depth values were compared by one-way ANOVA with Sidak's multiple comparisons tests. TCRdb's version of the immuneACCESS table is confined to in-frame rearrangements and falls short of the full clone set. An unresolved V gene accounts for under half of the shortfall where checked; the remainder is of unknown origin. The V and J calls and clone size were taken over from that table, and D and trimming were inferred from the DNA. This sample lists about 190,000 clones; approximately 87% were detected once. The top ten hold about 3% of the sample.

This clone was recorded only once. This receptor's antigen is unknown. No base-level quality is on record; no much larger clone is a single base apart. This sample's time point label indicates: baseline before first vaccination. What the treatment or condition label conveys for this sample: meningococcal conjugate vaccine given as trial control. Vaccinee samples were obtained from the UK trials COV001 and COV002, which included a single-blind randomized controlled phase 2/3 trial of AZD1222 (ChAdOx1 nCoV-19) in healthy adults. For TCRbeta chain sequencing, PBMC samples were collected from trial participants at day 0 and at day 28 after the second dose.

The V and J segments used are TRBV7-9 and TRBJ1-1; a tentative D call is TRBD1 (5 bases match). Sequencing used peripheral blood, obtained on day 0 of MenACWY control vaccination. The source of this sequence is an adult in good health. In nucleotide form, the sequence is TGTGCCAGCAGTAGCAGGGTCGTTTCAGTTGAAGCTTTCTTT. This sequence encodes CASSSRVVSVEAFF.